This T cell receptor beta chain stems from a study of blood T cell repertoires in COVID-19. TCRdb's table, derived via immunoSEQ multiplex PCR, lists solely in-frame clones and lacks some. The data contain about 40,000 clones, more than 70% of them singletons. The CDR3 extends over 15 amino acids. V shed 5 bases and J shed 4 bases, with 15 bases lying between them. Germline CDR1 LNHDA, CDR2 SQIVND (reference sequence). The clonotype comes from a human donor in a cohort sampled during active COVID-19. The sample consisted of peripheral blood. V is TRBV19 and J is TRBJ2-1, with D perhaps TRBD1 (6 bases). CDR3 sequence reads: CASSLFEGEYNEQFF. The CDR3 DNA follows: TGTGCCAGTAGTCTGTTCGAGGGGGAGTACAATGAGCAGTTCTTC.